This entry lists 19 T cell receptor beta chains sequenced from one sample in a study of cytomegalovirus exposure and HLA in healthy donors. Assay used: immunoSEQ multiplex PCR; TCRdb lists only in-frame clones, some missing. The sample lists fewer than 250,000 clones, approximately 82% seen once, with 5.5% to 6.5% in the top ten. The sequenced material came from PBMCs. The receptors were sampled from a woman younger than 30 in good health and CMV-seronegative.

The chain uses TRBV18 and TRBJ1-6; D is uncertain. Germline V gives CDR1 KGHSH, CDR2 LQKENI. The CDR3 loop spans 15 amino acids. Trimming shortened V by 2 bases and J by 7 bases, and 12 bases separated the two germline ends. CDR3 in DNA: TGTGCCAGCTCACCAGGGGATAGAGGAAATTCACCCCTCCACTTT. This encodes CASSPGDRGNSPLHF.

This clone was seen more than once but under ten times. The rearrangement links TRBV5-1 to TRBJ2-5; TRBD1 aligns across 7 bases. Germline trimming cut 4 bases from V and 1 base from J; bases unmatched to any gene: 10. The germline CDR1 and CDR2 sequences are SGHRS and YFSETQ. The CDR3 totals 16 residues. Written as DNA, the CDR3 is TGCGCCAGCAGCCGGTATCCTGACAGGGTCCAAGAGACCCAGTACTTC. This sequence encodes CASSRYPDRVQETQYF.

This clone was found once. This sequence joins TRBV7-9 and TRBJ2-1; 9 bases match TRBD2. Germline values: CDR1 SEHNR, CDR2 FQNEAQ (reference sequence). V lost 5 bases, J lost 10 bases, and 18 bases stayed unmatched. The CDR3 extends over 17 amino acids. The CDR3 DNA reads TGTGCCAGCAGCCCCTCGGGTGGTAGCGGGAGTCTATGGGAGCAGTTCTTC. It translates to CASSPSGGSGSLWEQFF.

This chain links TRBV9 with TRBJ2-2, with a possible D match to TRBD2 (5 bases). Per germline, CDR1 SGDLS and CDR2 YYNGEE. Deletions cut 10 bases from V and 2 bases from J, with 9 bases between. This CDR3 is 12 amino acids long. CDR3 protein: CASGLNTGELFF. The CDR3 nucleotides read TGTGCCTCCGGACTCAACACCGGGGAGCTGTTTTTT.

The chain has TRBV30 and TRBJ1-5; a possible D gene is TRBD1 (5 bases). The germline V gene has CDR1 GTSNPN and CDR2 SVGIG (reference sequence). The V and J ends lost 2 bases and 6 bases respectively, with 11 bases between them. The CDR3 extends over 13 amino acids. DNA for the CDR3: TGTGCCTGGAGTTGGGGGGTGGGTCAGCCCCAGCATTTT. It is translated as CAWSWGVGQPQHF.

The V call is TRBV5-1, the J call TRBJ2-1; D possibly corresponds to TRBD2 (5 bases). Germline V lookup: CDR1 SGHRS, CDR2 YFSETQ. The CDR3 loop spans 13 amino acids. Trimming stripped 4 bases from V and 10 bases from J, with 15 bases between. CDR3 in amino acids: CASSPGKGYEQFF. The CDR3 DNA sequence: TGCGCCAGCAGCCCGGGAAAGGGTTACGAGCAGTTCTTC.

The gene calls are TRBV30 and TRBJ2-2, with D possibly called TRBD1 or TRBD2 (6 bases each). Deletions cut 0 bases from V and 6 bases from J, with 11 bases between. The V gene's germline CDR1 is GTSNPN and CDR2 SVGIG (reference sequence). The CDR3 is 14 amino acids. CDR3 region: CAWSVGGRAGELFF. CDR3 sequence (DNA): TGTGCCTGGAGTGTGGGGGGCCGGGCCGGGGAGCTGTTTTTT.

The J gene is TRBJ2-7, the V gene TRBV25-1; TRBD2 might be the D (6 bases). CDR3 length: 16 residues. V lost 3 bases, J lost 2 bases, and 17 bases lay in between. Germline-derived CDR1 and CDR2 are MGHDK and SYGVNS. The CDR3 here is CASSDSGLNTPYEQYF. The CDR3 nucleotides read TGTGCCAGCAGTGACTCAGGACTAAACACTCCCTACGAGCAGTACTTC.

The rearrangement joins TRBV12-1 to TRBJ1-2. TRBV12-1 is marked as a pseudogene. The CDR3 covers 16 residues. The CDR3 loop is CASSFEVGVNPIGYTF. CDR3 DNA sequence: TGTGCCAGCAGCTTTGAAGTGGGGGTGAACCCTATAGGCTACACCTTC.

The CDR3 spells CASSSTGGAFQLFF. The CDR3 DNA is TGTGCCAGCAGTTCGACAGGGGGCGCATTTCAACTGTTTTTT. This sequence joins TRBV27 and TRBJ1-4, with TRBD1 matching 10 bases. CDR3 length: 14 residues. Germline lookup yields CDR1 MNHEY and CDR2 SMNVEV (reference sequence). The trim removed 4 bases at V and 12 bases at J, leaving 8 bases unmatched.

V and J are TRBV27 and TRBJ2-1; 9 nucleotides match TRBD2. V shed 2 bases, J shed 5 bases, and the junction held 4 bases outside the gene matches. CDR3 length: 15 amino acids. Germline CDR1 reads MNHEY; CDR2 reads SMNVEV (reference sequence). The CDR3 sequence: CASSLRIAGDNEQFF. CDR3 DNA sequence: TGTGCCAGCAGTTTAAGAATAGCGGGGGACAATGAGCAGTTCTTC.

The chain recombines TRBV29-1 with TRBJ2-3; D tentatively fits TRBD1 or TRBD2 (5 bases each). This CDR3 has 16 amino acids. CDR1 SQVTM and CDR2 ANQGSEA come from the germline V gene. The V end was cut by 0 bases, the J end by 0 bases, with 13 bases between. The CDR3 loop is CSVEDLGTLSTDTQYF. Here the CDR3 DNA reads TGCAGCGTTGAAGATCTAGGGACGCTGAGCACAGATACGCAGTATTTT.

The rearrangement links TRBV28 to TRBJ1-5; 10 nucleotides agree with TRBD1. The CDR3 totals 14 residues. V shed 6 bases and J 6 bases; nucleotides not matched to a gene: 5. The germline gives CDR1 MDHEN, CDR2 SYDVKM. This CDR3 is CASSPTGGFQPQHF. CDR3 nucleotide sequence: TGTGCCAGCAGCCCGACAGGGGGCTTTCAGCCCCAGCATTTT.

DNA of the CDR3: TGTGCCAGCAGCGTAGGGGGCACGGACTATGGCTACACCTTC. It yields the protein CASSVGGTDYGYTF. The chain has TRBV7-3 and TRBJ1-2; 7 bases are shared with TRBD1. There are 14 residues in the CDR3. Germline V gene data show CDR1 as SGHTA and CDR2 as FQGTGA. The V gene end was trimmed by 5 bases and the J gene end by 3 bases; junction bases not matched to a gene: 6.

This chain joins TRBV28 and TRBJ2-7; TRBD2 might be the D (5 bases). The CDR3 consists of 16 residues. From germline, CDR1 is MDHEN and CDR2 SYDVKM. V was cut by 4 bases and J by 5 bases, with 21 bases left in between. In DNA, the CDR3 is TGTGCCAGCAGTTCCTCGACCTCCCGAAGGAGGCACGAGCAGTACTTC. Its translation: CASSSSTSRRRHEQYF.

This sequence joins TRBV5-4 and TRBJ1-2, with 8 nucleotides matching TRBD1. Trimming cost V 0 bases and J 6 bases; bases outside gene matches: 7. The CDR3 loop spans 15 amino acids. Germline-derived CDR1 and CDR2 are SGHNT and YYREEE (reference sequence). CDR3 sequence (DNA): TGTGCCAGCAGCTTGGGACCTCAGACAGGGGATGGCTACACCTTC. This sequence encodes CASSLGPQTGDGYTF.

This chain connects TRBV28 to TRBJ2-1; TRBD2 matches at 10 bases. The V gene's germline CDR1 is MDHEN and CDR2 SYDVKM. V lost 5 bases and J lost 7; bases outside the gene matches: 8. The CDR3 covers 15 residues. CDR3 bases: TGTGCCAGCAGTGTGAGCGGGAGGGCCAGGAATGAGCAGTTCTTC. It translates to CASSVSGRARNEQFF.

With regard to this clone: Within the sample, other DNA sequences also encode this same CDR3. The rearrangement joins TRBV19 to TRBJ1-2; a weak D match, TRBD1 (5 bases). V was trimmed by 5 bases and J by 2 bases, leaving 9 bases between them. CDR1 LNHDA and CDR2 SQIVND come from the germline V gene (reference sequence). The CDR3 runs to 13 residues. CDR3: CASSFGGNYGYTF. As DNA, the CDR3 is TGTGCCAGTAGTTTCGGGGGAAACTATGGCTACACCTTC.

The rearrangement links TRBV15 to TRBJ2-1; 7 bases are a match to TRBD1. Germline-derived CDR1 and CDR2 are LNHNV and YYDKDF (reference sequence). This CDR3 has 15 residues. J lost 8 bases, V lost 1 base, and 8 bases had no gene match. CDR3 amino acids: CATSRAYTGVDEQFF. In nucleotides, the CDR3 is TGTGCCACCAGCAGAGCCTACACAGGGGTCGATGAGCAGTTCTTC.